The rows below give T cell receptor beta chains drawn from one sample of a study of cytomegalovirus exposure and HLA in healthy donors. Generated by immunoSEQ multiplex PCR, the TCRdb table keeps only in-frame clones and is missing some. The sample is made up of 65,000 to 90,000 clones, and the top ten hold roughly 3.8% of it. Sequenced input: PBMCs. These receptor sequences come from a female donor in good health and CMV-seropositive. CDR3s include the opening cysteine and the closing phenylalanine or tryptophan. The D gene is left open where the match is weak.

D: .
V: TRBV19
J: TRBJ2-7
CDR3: CATMDSPYEQYF
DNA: TGTGCCACCATGGACAGTCCCTACGAGCAGTACTTC

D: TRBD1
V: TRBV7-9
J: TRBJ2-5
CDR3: CASSFGTVVETQYF
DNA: TGTGCCAGCAGCTTCGGGACAGTCGTAGAGACCCAGTACTTC

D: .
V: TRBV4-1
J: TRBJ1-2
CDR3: CASSQDTNYGYTF
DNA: TGCGCCAGCAGCCAAGATACTAACTATGGCTACACCTTC

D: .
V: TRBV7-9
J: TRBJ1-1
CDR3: CASSLGSSRTEAFF
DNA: TGTGCCAGCAGCTTAGGGTCTTCGAGGACTGAAGCTTTCTTT

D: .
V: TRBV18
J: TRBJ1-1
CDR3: CASSPGQGSEAFF
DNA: TGTGCCAGCTCACCAGGCCAGGGGTCTGAAGCTTTCTTT

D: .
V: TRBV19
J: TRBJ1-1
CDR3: CATIASHLNTEAFF
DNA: TGTGCCACCATAGCCTCACACCTGAACACTGAAGCTTTCTTT

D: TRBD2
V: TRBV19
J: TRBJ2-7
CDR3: CASSRLAGGSYEQYF
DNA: TGTGCCAGTAGCCGGCTAGCGGGAGGATCCTACGAGCAGTACTTC

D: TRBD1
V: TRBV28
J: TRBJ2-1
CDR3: CASSSPGTGSNEQFF
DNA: TGTGCCAGCAGTTCTCCCGGGACAGGGTCAAATGAGCAGTTCTTC

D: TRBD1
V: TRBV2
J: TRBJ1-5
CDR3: CASTGGTGYEPQHF
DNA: TGTGCCAGCACCGGAGGGACAGGGTACGAGCCCCAGCATTTT

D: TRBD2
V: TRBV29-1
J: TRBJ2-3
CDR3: CSVTGGAGSTDKQYF
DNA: TGCAGCGTCACCGGGGGGGCAGGTAGCACAGATAAGCAGTATTTT

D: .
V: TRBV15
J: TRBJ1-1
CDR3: CATSRAGDPTEAFF
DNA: TGTGCCACCAGCAGAGCGGGGGATCCCACTGAAGCTTTCTTT

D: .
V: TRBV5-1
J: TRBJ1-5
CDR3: CASSLAGQGYQPQHF
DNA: TGCGCCAGCAGCTTGGCAGGACAAGGATACCAGCCCCAGCATTTT

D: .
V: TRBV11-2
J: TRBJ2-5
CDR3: CASSFAGLETQYF
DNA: TGTGCCAGCAGCTTCGCAGGGTTAGAGACCCAGTACTTC

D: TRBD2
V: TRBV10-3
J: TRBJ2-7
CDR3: CAISDPGLADKSYEQYF
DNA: TGTGCCATCAGTGACCCGGGACTAGCGGATAAAAGCTACGAGCAGTACTTC

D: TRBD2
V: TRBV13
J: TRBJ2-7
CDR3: CASSSSGTSGSYEQYF
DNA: TGTGCCAGCAGCTCCTCCGGGACTAGCGGGAGCTACGAGCAGTACTTC

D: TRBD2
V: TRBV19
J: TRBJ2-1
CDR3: CASSGQRERQFF
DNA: TGTGCCAGTAGTGGGCAGCGGGAACGGCAGTTCTTC

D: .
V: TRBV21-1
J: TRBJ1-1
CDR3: CASSKVKGALGTEAFF
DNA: TGTGCCAGCAGCAAAGTGAAGGGGGCGCTAGGAACTGAAGCTTTCTTT

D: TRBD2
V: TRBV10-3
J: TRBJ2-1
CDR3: CATAIPGGRNEQFF
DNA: TGTGCCACCGCGATCCCGGGAGGTCGAAATGAGCAGTTCTTC

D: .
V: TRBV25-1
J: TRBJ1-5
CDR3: CASRAAGSSNQPQHF
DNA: TGTGCCAGCAGGGCCGCGGGAAGTAGCAATCAGCCCCAGCATTTT

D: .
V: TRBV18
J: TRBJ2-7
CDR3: CASSPQGFEQYF
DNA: TGTGCCAGCTCACCACAGGGGTTCGAGCAGTACTTC

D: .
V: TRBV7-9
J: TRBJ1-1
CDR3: CASSFDKNTEAFF
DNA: TGTGCCAGCAGCTTCGACAAAAACACTGAAGCTTTCTTT

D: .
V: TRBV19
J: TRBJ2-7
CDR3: CASMGRGGPNYEQYF
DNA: TGTGCCAGTATGGGGCGGGGAGGCCCGAACTACGAGCAGTACTTC

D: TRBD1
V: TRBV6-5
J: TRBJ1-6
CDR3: CASSYDRGLNSPLHF
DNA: TGTGCCAGCAGCTACGACAGGGGTCTAAATTCACCCCTCCACTTT

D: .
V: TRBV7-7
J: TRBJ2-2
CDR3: CASSPGGTGNTGELFF
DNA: TGTGCTAGCAGCCCCGGGGGGACAGGGAACACCGGGGAGCTGTTTTTT

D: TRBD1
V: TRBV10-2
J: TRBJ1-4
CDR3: CASSEQGMGEKLFF
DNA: TGCGCCAGCAGTGAACAGGGGATGGGCGAAAAACTGTTTTTT

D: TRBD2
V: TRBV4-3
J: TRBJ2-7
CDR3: CASSLLAGGYEQYF
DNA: TGCGCCAGCAGCCTACTAGCGGGGGGGTACGAGCAGTACTTC

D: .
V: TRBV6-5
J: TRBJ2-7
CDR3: CASSPGQSYEQYF
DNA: TGTGCCAGCAGTCCCGGTCAATCCTACGAGCAGTACTTC

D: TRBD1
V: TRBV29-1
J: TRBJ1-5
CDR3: CSVETGGNQPQHF
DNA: TGCAGCGTTGAGACAGGGGGCAATCAGCCCCAGCATTTT

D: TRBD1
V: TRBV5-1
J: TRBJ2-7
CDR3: CASSPGQGTKYEQYF
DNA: TGCGCCAGCAGCCCGGGACAGGGGACGAAATACGAGCAGTACTTC

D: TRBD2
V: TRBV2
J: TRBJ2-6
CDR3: CASSAGGSGANVLTF
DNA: TGTGCCAGCAGTGCGGGAGGTTCTGGGGCCAACGTCCTGACTTTC

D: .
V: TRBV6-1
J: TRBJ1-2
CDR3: CASISPSYGYTF
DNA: TGTGCCAGCATTAGCCCTTCATATGGCTACACCTTC

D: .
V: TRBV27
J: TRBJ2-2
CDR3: CASTTEAANTGELFF
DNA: TGTGCCAGCACCACGGAGGCGGCGAACACCGGGGAGCTGTTTTTT

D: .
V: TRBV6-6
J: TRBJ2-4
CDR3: CASTMGSIAKNIQYF
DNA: TGTGCCAGCACTATGGGGAGCATAGCCAAAAACATTCAGTACTTC

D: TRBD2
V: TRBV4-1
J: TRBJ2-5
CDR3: CASSQAAGAETQYF
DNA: TGCGCCAGCAGCCAGGCCGCGGGAGCGGAGACCCAGTACTTC

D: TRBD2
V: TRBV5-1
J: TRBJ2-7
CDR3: CASSPGLAGLLEQYF
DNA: TGCGCCAGCAGCCCCGGACTAGCGGGTCTTTTAGAGCAGTACTTC